The 29 T cell receptor beta chains listed next were all sequenced from one sample in a study of blood T cell repertoires in COVID-19. Measured with immunoSEQ multiplex PCR; TCRdb has only the in-frame clones, and not every one. The table has fewer than 350,000 clones, 87% seen once. Sequenced material: peripheral blood. Receptors originate from a man under 40 with COVID-19, enrolled during active disease.

The rearrangement uses TRBV10-3 and TRBJ2-1; 7 bases are a match to TRBD1. This CDR3 comprises 14 residues. Germline V lookup: CDR1 ENHRY, CDR2 SYGVKD. V shed 4 bases, J shed 8 bases, and the junction held 8 bases outside the gene matches. The CDR3 nucleotides are TGTGCCATCAGTGGCATGAACAGGGGCCATGAGCAGTTCTTC. Protein: CAISGMNRGHEQFF.

The rearrangement joins TRBV18 to TRBJ1-6, with 10 bases fitting TRBD1. From germline, CDR1 is KGHSH and CDR2 LQKENI. The V segment lost 5 bases and the J segment 8 bases; nucleotides outside the gene matches: 6. The CDR3 consists of 15 residues. The CDR3 DNA reads as TGTGCCAGCTCATGGGGGACAGGGGAATATTCACCCCTCCACTTT. This codes for CASSWGTGEYSPLHF.

This chain uses TRBV7-8 with TRBJ2-2; 10 nucleotides line up with TRBD2. The CDR3 runs to 17 residues. The germline CDR1 and CDR2 sequences are SGHVS and FQNEAQ. The trim removed 1 base at V and 2 bases at J, leaving 4 bases unmatched. The DNA for the CDR3 is TGTGCCAGCAGCTTAGGTGCTAGCGGGGGAAACACCGGGGAGCTGTTTTTT. Translation gives CASSLGASGGNTGELFF.

The CDR3 loop is CASSRDRDRAYEQYF. The CDR3 bases are TGCGCCAGCAGCCGCGACCGGGACAGAGCCTACGAGCAGTACTTC. The rearrangement joins TRBV5-1 to TRBJ2-7; 7 bases line up with TRBD1. After removal of 4 bases from V and 2 bases from J, the junction contained 9 bases not matched to a gene. Germline lookup yields CDR1 SGHRS and CDR2 YFSETQ. The CDR3 length is 15 residues.

This clone was found once. The junction departs from the called germline gene at one end, perhaps through a read error. This chain connects TRBV28 to TRBJ2-1; 7 bases are a match to TRBD1. This CDR3 has 11 amino acids. CDR1 MDHEN and CDR2 SYDVKM come from the germline V gene. The CDR3 region is CASSLDRAMIF. In nucleotides, the CDR3 is TGTGCCAGCAGTTTAGACAGGGCAATGATCTTC.

V usage is TRBV30 and J usage is TRBJ2-3; no definite D call. V was pared by 2 bases and J by 2 bases, with 11 bases between. Germline lookup yields CDR1 GTSNPN and CDR2 SVGIG (reference sequence). CDR3 length equals 14 residues. In DNA form, the CDR3 reads TGTGCCTGGAGTAAGCAAGCCACCACAGATACGCAGTATTTT. Its protein is CAWSKQATTDTQYF. Supplemented by reference TRBV30 and TRBJ2-3, the full variable domain reads SQTIHQWPATLVQPVGSPLSLECTVEGTSNPNLYWYRQAAGRGLQLLFYSVGIGQISSEVPQNLSASRPQDRQFILSSKKLLLSDSGFYLCAWSKQATTDTQYFGPGTRLTVL.

This clone showed up just once. The chain employs TRBV30 and TRBJ1-1; the match to TRBD1 covers 9 bases. The germline V gene encodes CDR1 GTSNPN and CDR2 SVGIG (reference sequence). The CDR3 extends over 11 amino acids. V lost 3 bases and J lost 10; bases outside the gene matches: 3. CDR3 in amino acids: CAWRGTGRAFF. The DNA for the CDR3 is TGTGCCTGGAGGGGGACAGGGAGAGCTTTCTTT.

V usage is TRBV19 and J usage is TRBJ2-5; 8 positions match TRBD1. CDR1 is LNHDA and CDR2 is SQIVND in the germline V gene (reference sequence). After removal of 5 bases from V and 4 bases from J, the junction contained 6 bases not matched to a gene. This CDR3 spans 14 amino acids. For the CDR3, the DNA is TGTGCCAGTAGTCCTCGAGACAGGGGAGAGACCCAGTACTTC. Amino acids: CASSPRDRGETQYF.

The V and J genes are TRBV6-2 or TRBV6-3 and TRBJ2-3; TRBD2 matches 9 bases. Per germline, CDR1 MNHEY and CDR2 SVGEGT. This CDR3 region has 16 residues. Losses at the gene ends were 0 bases for V and 6 bases for J; bases not matched to a gene: 7. This CDR3 reads CASSYSASGALDTQYF. The DNA of the CDR3 is TGTGCCAGCAGTTACTCCGCTAGCGGGGCGCTGGATACGCAGTATTTT.

CDR3 residues: CSASQTAFYGYTF. As DNA, the CDR3 is TGCAGTGCTAGTCAAACAGCTTTCTATGGCTACACCTTC. The V and J genes are TRBV20-1 and TRBJ1-2; D remains unclear. V was pared by 3 bases and J by 4 bases, with 12 bases between. The CDR3 length is 13 residues. Germline V gene sequence: CDR1 DFQATT, CDR2 SNEGSKA (reference sequence).

This chain joins TRBV28 and TRBJ1-1, with 8 bases matching TRBD1. The V and J ends lost 2 bases and 1 base, in that order; junction bases with no gene match: 6. The CDR3 totals 16 residues. Germline CDR1 and CDR2: MDHEN and SYDVKM. Here the CDR3 reads CASSLPQGVGNTEAFF. The CDR3 bases are TGTGCCAGCAGTTTACCACAGGGGGTGGGGAACACTGAAGCTTTCTTT.

The chain is built from TRBV5-1 and TRBJ1-3; D might be TRBD1 (5 bases). The CDR3 consists of 16 residues. V shed 0 bases and J shed 8 bases, with 18 bases lying between them. CDR1 and CDR2 (germline): SGHRS, YFSETQ. As DNA, the CDR3 is TGCGCCAGCAGCTTGGAGCCAGGCCCGGCGGGGGACACCATATATTTT. It translates to CASSLEPGPAGDTIYF.

This rearrangement joins TRBV2 to TRBJ2-7, with 7 bases identical to TRBD1. CDR1 is SNHLY, CDR2 FYNNEI, per germline. Trimming at V came to 4 bases and at J to 5 bases, leaving 2 bases not matched to a gene. This CDR3 has 12 residues. CDR3 region: CASSGQGNEQYF. The CDR3 DNA sequence: TGTGCCAGCAGTGGACAGGGTAACGAGCAGTACTTC. Full variable domain (remainder filled in from reference TRBV2 and TRBJ2-7): EPEVTQTPSHQVTQMGQEVILRCVPISNHLYFYWYRQILGQKVEFLVSFYNNEISEKSEIFDDQFSVERPDGSNFTLKIRSTKLEDSAMYFCASSGQGNEQYFGPGTRLTVT.

J is TRBJ1-2 and V is TRBV19, with 7 bases aligning to TRBD1. The CDR3 length is 12 residues. Losses at the gene ends were 6 bases for V and 4 bases for J; bases not matched to a gene: 2. CDR1 LNHDA and CDR2 SQIVND come from the germline V gene (reference sequence). In DNA form, the CDR3 reads TGTGCCAGTAGCCCAGGGGGCTATGGCTACACCTTC. Residues: CASSPGGYGYTF. The entire variable domain, with the rest obtained from reference TRBV19 and TRBJ1-2, is as follows: DGGITQSPKYLFRKEGQNVTLSCEQNLNHDAMYWYRQDPGQGLRLIYYSQIVNDFQKGDIAEGYSVSREKKESFPLTVTSAQKNPTAFYLCASSPGGYGYTFGSGTRLTVV.

The chain couples TRBV10-3 to TRBJ2-3; 9 positions match TRBD2. V lost 0 bases and J lost 4; bases outside the gene matches: 2. From germline, CDR1 is ENHRY and CDR2 SYGVKD. There are 15 residues in the CDR3. The CDR3 is CAISESLAGADTQYF. The CDR3 DNA sequence: TGTGCCATCAGTGAGTCTTTAGCGGGGGCAGATACGCAGTATTTT.

The rearrangement joins TRBV15 to TRBJ1-4; D gene unclear. This CDR3 has 13 residues. CDR1 and CDR2 from the germline V gene are LNHNV and YYDKDF (reference sequence). V lost 5 bases and J 11 bases, leaving 15 bases between the germline ends. As DNA, the CDR3 is TGTGCCACCAGCGAGCCAGGACGGAGGAAACTGTTTTTT. It codes for CATSEPGRRKLFF.

This clone appeared a single time. The chain carries TRBV19 and TRBJ1-5; 11 positions agree with TRBD1. The V gene end was trimmed by 6 bases and the J gene end by 4 bases; junction bases not matched to a gene: 5. The CDR3 is 15 residues long. Germline assignment: CDR1 LNHDA and CDR2 SQIVND (reference sequence). The CDR3 sequence is CASRRTGGSNQPQHF. DNA for the CDR3: TGTGCCAGTAGGCGGACAGGGGGCAGTAATCAGCCCCAGCATTTT.

This chain joins TRBV7-3 and TRBJ2-3, with D perhaps TRBD2 (6 bases). The CDR3 sequence is 14 residues long. Germline lookup yields CDR1 SGHTA and CDR2 FQGTGA. Deletions cut 5 bases from V and 2 bases from J, with 11 bases between. CDR3 coding DNA: TGTGCCAGCAGCCCGGCGGGATACACAGATACGCAGTATTTT. Protein product: CASSPAGYTDTQYF.

The genes are TRBV30 and TRBJ1-6; perhaps TRBD1 as D (6 bases). The CDR3 consists of 14 residues. Germline CDR1 reads GTSNPN; CDR2 reads SVGIG (reference sequence). The V gene lost 0 bases and the J gene lost 10 bases, with 13 bases spanning the gap. CDR3 in DNA: TGTGCCTGGAGTGTAAATAAGGGGGGGTCACCCCTCCACTTT. This codes for CAWSVNKGGSPLHF. The full variable domain, with the rest looked up from reference TRBV30 and TRBJ1-6, is SQTIHQWPATLVQPVGSPLSLECTVEGTSNPNLYWYRQAAGRGLQLLFYSVGIGQISSEVPQNLSASRPQDRQFILSSKKLLLSDSGFYLCAWSVNKGGSPLHFGNGTRLTVT.

The rearrangement uses TRBV27 and TRBJ2-2, with D possibly matching TRBD1 (5 bases). The V and J ends lost 0 bases and 6 bases respectively, with 11 bases between them. CDR1 MNHEY and CDR2 SMNVEV come from the germline V gene (reference sequence). The CDR3 has 15 amino acids. CDR3 amino acids: CASSLSLTGSGELFF. The CDR3 DNA reads as TGTGCCAGCAGTTTATCCCTTACAGGATCCGGGGAGCTGTTTTTT.

The chain carries TRBV30 and TRBJ2-7; the match to TRBD2 covers 14 bases. The length of the CDR3 is 15 residues. Germline V gene lookup returns CDR1 GTSNPN and CDR2 SVGIG (reference sequence). The trim removed 0 bases at V and 5 bases at J, leaving 3 bases unmatched. In DNA form, the CDR3 reads TGTGCCTGGAGTGTGGGACTAGCGGGAGCGGACGAGCAGTACTTC. This codes for CAWSVGLAGADEQYF.

The chain couples TRBV11-1 to TRBJ1-1; D gene ambiguous. The CDR3 spans 12 residues. Germline CDR1 reads SGHAT; CDR2 reads FQDESV (reference sequence). Trimming removed 3 bases at V and 3 bases at J, with 5 bases between. CDR3 region: CASSFGDTEAFF. In DNA form, the CDR3 reads TGTGCCAGCAGCTTCGGTGACACTGAAGCTTTCTTT.

This clone showed up just once. This sequence joins TRBV6-2 or TRBV6-3 and TRBJ1-1, with D perhaps matching TRBD1 (6 bases). Germline-derived CDR1 and CDR2 are MNHEY and SVGEGT. V was pared by 2 bases and J by 4 bases, with 17 bases between. The CDR3 runs to 16 residues. CDR3 loop: CASSYSGAGAGTEAFF. DNA of the CDR3: TGTGCCAGCAGTTACAGCGGGGCAGGGGCTGGCACTGAAGCTTTCTTT.

V gene TRBV24-1 combines with J gene TRBJ2-7, with 9 bases that match TRBD1. The CDR3 is made up of 16 amino acids. V shed 3 bases, J shed 4 bases, and the junction held 9 bases outside the gene matches. Germline V gene lookup returns CDR1 KGHDR and CDR2 SFDVKD. Here the CDR3 reads CATSDAGQGNLYEQYF. The CDR3 DNA reads as TGTGCCACCAGTGATGCAGGACAGGGGAACCTTTACGAGCAGTACTTC.

There are a few counts of this clone. The chain recombines TRBV19 with TRBJ1-5, with a tentative D call TRBD1 (6 bases). Germline loops: CDR1 LNHDA, CDR2 SQIVND (reference sequence). CDR3 length: 15 residues. Between the trimmed V and J ends, which lost 3 bases and 4 bases, there was a span of 13 bases. The CDR3 coding sequence is TGTGCCAGTAGTATTGGGATCCAGGGGAATCAGCCCCAGCATTTT. Amino acid sequence: CASSIGIQGNQPQHF.

The chain employs TRBV4-1 and TRBJ1-5; no clear D. V was pared by 0 bases and J by 5 bases, with 5 bases between. CDR1 and CDR2 from the germline V gene are MGHRA and YSYEKL. The CDR3 contains 13 residues. CDR3 in amino acids: CASSQDPYQPQHF. The CDR3 region has the DNA TGCGCCAGCAGCCAAGACCCCTATCAGCCCCAGCATTTT.

The chain couples TRBV19 to TRBJ2-5; TRBD1 might be the D (5 bases). Germline V lookup: CDR1 LNHDA, CDR2 SQIVND (reference sequence). The CDR3 spans 15 residues. V lost 3 bases and J 3 bases, leaving 14 bases between the germline ends. CDR3 coding DNA: TGTGCCAGTAGTATTTTTGGGGCAGCAAAAGAGACCCAGTACTTC. Protein product: CASSIFGAAKETQYF.

This chain links TRBV7-3 with TRBJ2-3, with D possibly matching TRBD1 (5 bases). This CDR3 has 16 amino acids. Deletions cut 3 bases from V and 4 bases from J, with 17 bases between. Per the germline V gene, CDR1 is SGHTA and CDR2 is FQGTGA. The CDR3 loop reads CASSLLGLAGADTQYF. CDR3 DNA sequence: TGTGCCAGCAGCTTGTTGGGGCTGGCAGGCGCAGATACGCAGTATTTT.

The chain combines TRBV27 with TRBJ2-1; 10 bases align to TRBD1. The CDR3 consists of 13 residues. Germline trimming cut 8 bases from V and 10 bases from J; bases unmatched to any gene: 8. The germline V gene encodes CDR1 MNHEY and CDR2 SMNVEV (reference sequence). CDR3 sequence reads: CASGGTGAREQFF. For the CDR3, the DNA is TGTGCCAGCGGCGGGACAGGGGCCAGGGAGCAGTTCTTC.